Listed here is a single TCR beta chain. The trim removed 4 bases at V and 0 bases at J, leaving 11 bases unmatched. The CDR3 length is 18 residues. Germline V gene data show CDR1 as SGHNT and CDR2 as YYREEE (reference sequence). The sample comes from a study of blood T cell repertoires in COVID-19. Ages ranged from about 18 to 89 years, with residence in approximately 23 US areas. Cohort assignment relied on participant-reported clinical history. In the original workflow: Counts of nucleated cells, estimated from reference gene primer amplification, were obtained. Clones were read by immunoSEQ multiplex PCR, and TCRdb kept only the in-frame ones, dropping some. V, J and clone size reflect that table, while D and trimming were determined from the DNA. The sample contains around 340,000 clones, approximately 86% of which appear only once.

V gene TRBV5-4 combines with J gene TRBJ2-5; 11 nucleotides line up with TRBD1. This clonotype was obtained from a middle-aged woman with acute COVID-19. Sequenced material: PBMCs or T cells enriched from blood (not recorded which). CDR3 DNA sequence: TGTGCCAGCAGCCGCCCGGGACAGGGGGGGCTGTACCAAGAGACCCAGTACTTC. Translating it yields CASSRPGQGGLYQETQYF.